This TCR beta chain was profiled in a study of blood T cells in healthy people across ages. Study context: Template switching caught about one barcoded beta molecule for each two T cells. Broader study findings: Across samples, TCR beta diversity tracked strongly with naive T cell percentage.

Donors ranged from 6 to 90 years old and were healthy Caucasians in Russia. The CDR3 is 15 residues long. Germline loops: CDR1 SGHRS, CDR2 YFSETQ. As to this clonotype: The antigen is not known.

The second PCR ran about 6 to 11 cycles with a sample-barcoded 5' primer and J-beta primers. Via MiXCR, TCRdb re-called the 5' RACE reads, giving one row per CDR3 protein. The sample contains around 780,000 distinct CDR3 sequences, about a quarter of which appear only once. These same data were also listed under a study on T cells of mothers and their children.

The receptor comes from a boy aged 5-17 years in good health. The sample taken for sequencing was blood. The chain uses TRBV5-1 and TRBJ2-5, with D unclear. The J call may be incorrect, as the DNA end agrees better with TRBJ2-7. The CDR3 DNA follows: TGCGCCAGCAGCTTGGCCGTTGGGGACTCCTACGAGCAGTACTTC. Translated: CASSLAVGDSYEQYF.